The rows below give T cell receptor beta chains drawn from one sample of a study of monozygotic twins with inflammatory bowel disease. TCRdb reprocessed the 5' RACE reads, keeping one entry per CDR3 protein, no DNA. In all, the sample yields approximately 40,000 distinct CDR3 sequences. Sequenced: blood. These receptor sequences come from a human donor with ulcerative colitis or Crohn's disease, or a healthy co-twin of an affected twin (not recorded which). The CDR3 runs from the conserved cysteine through the conserved F or W. Expanded clones are given a class, and other clones once, few, many or no size at all.

j_gene	v_gene	abundance	CDR3aa
TRBJ1-1	TRBV20-1	.	CSAVYYRDRGKNTEAFF
TRBJ1-4	TRBV7-2	.	CASSLGQGARDREF
TRBJ2-5	TRBV7-2	.	CASSLGQFSQETQYF
TRBJ2-3	TRBV7-8	.	CASSSYRLAGYTDTQYF
TRBJ2-3	TRBV5-5	.	CASSSYRGDTQYF
TRBJ1-4	TRBV21-1	.	CASSNGPGRDWGEKLFF
TRBJ2-3	TRBV5-1	.	CASKLAGTRDTQYF
TRBJ2-5	TRBV28	.	CASSLPQGQETQYF
TRBJ1-2	TRBV5-6	.	CASSSSGEPYGYTF
TRBJ2-2	TRBV5-1	.	CASSLSQGVNTGELFF
TRBJ2-1	TRBV4-3	.	CASSPGHSFDNEQFF
TRBJ1-6	TRBV20-1	.	CSAREGSIKNNSPLHF
TRBJ2-4	TRBV28	.	CASSSKNIQYF
TRBJ2-1	TRBV5-6	.	CASSFRLTGRDEQFF
TRBJ1-1	TRBV18	medium-sized	CASSPQGGTEAFF
TRBJ2-1	TRBV5-1	.	CASSLGPDRDNEQFF
TRBJ1-2	TRBV29-1	.	CSVAVQNNYGYTF
TRBJ1-6	TRBV12-3/TRBV12-4	.	CASTRDSHSPLHF
TRBJ2-2	TRBV7-6	.	CASSLEGGVADTGELFF
TRBJ1-1	TRBV3-1	.	CASSQHASNTEAFF
TRBJ2-1	TRBV29-1	.	CSVDRTGYNEQFF
TRBJ2-4	TRBV18	.	CASSPPTLAKNIQYF
TRBJ2-6	TRBV18	.	CASSAGGSGANVLTF
TRBJ2-5	TRBV3-1	.	CASAYWDRPKETQYF
TRBJ2-3	TRBV6-5	.	CASSFPPGTGRDTQYF
TRBJ1-5	TRBV20-1	.	CSAGGDRDQPQHF
TRBJ2-1	TRBV5-1	.	CASSGGSGGGLTYNEQFF
TRBJ2-2	TRBV29-1	.	CSVVLQGFNTGELFF
TRBJ1-1	TRBV12-3/TRBV12-4	.	CASSLRGAAFF
TRBJ1-5	TRBV28	.	CASSLREYNQPQHF
TRBJ2-2	TRBV11-1	.	CASSLSASFTGELFF
TRBJ2-1	TRBV28	.	CASRKGRDEQFF
TRBJ2-1	TRBV19	.	CASSGSGSEQFF
TRBJ2-1	TRBV6-5	.	CASNNHANEQFF
TRBJ2-7	TRBV5-1	.	CASRASRGRTYEQYF
TRBJ1-6	TRBV7-9	.	CASSLRTGDNSPLHF
TRBJ2-5	TRBV4-3	.	CASSPQQPSGAIPTQYF
TRBJ2-5	TRBV5-4	.	CASRLAGGQETQYF
TRBJ2-7	TRBV5-6	.	CASSLSQLYEQYF
TRBJ2-2	TRBV9	.	CASSGVNGGTGELFF
TRBJ1-1	TRBV30	.	CAWRNGRGTEAFF
TRBJ1-5	TRBV7-2	.	CASSLGQGVRPQHF
TRBJ2-2	TRBV28	.	CASTNPVSGELFF
TRBJ1-1	TRBV5-1	.	CASSRGQGGPEAFF
TRBJ1-5	TRBV29-1	.	CSVGNGINQPQHF
TRBJ2-2	TRBV5-1	.	CASSPPPENTGELFF
TRBJ2-4	TRBV12-3/TRBV12-4	.	CASSLGHPGKNIQYF
TRBJ1-5	TRBV12-3/TRBV12-4	.	CASSLPSRPQHF
TRBJ2-7	TRBV6-2/TRBV6-3	.	CASSPAGTGGYEQYF
TRBJ2-2	TRBV11-2	.	CASSLTAGGPGTGELFF
TRBJ1-1	TRBV12-3/TRBV12-4	.	CASSQGFEAFF
TRBJ2-7	TRBV4-1	.	CASSQDRGGSAYEQYF
TRBJ1-4	TRBV29-1	.	CSVEGRGGAGEKLFF
TRBJ1-5	TRBV28	.	CASTLGQGQGRHQPQHF